The present T cell receptor (beta chain) was sequenced within a study of cytomegalovirus exposure and HLA in healthy donors. The PCR contained 60 Vbeta and 13 Jbeta primers. This table comes from immunoSEQ multiplex PCR, and its TCRdb copy is limited to in-frame clones, with some not included. This sample has roughly 120,000 clones, with around 83% found just once. Deletions cut 7 bases from V and 10 bases from J, with 10 bases between. There are 10 residues in the CDR3. The germline gives CDR1 MNHNY, CDR2 SVGAGI (reference sequence). Whole-study results and caveats: One variant, a missense change in DCLRE1C, was linked in a later analysis to TCR beta V- and J-gene trimming. A few chains linked to CMV were shown in vitro to be specific for CMV antigens. About 87% or about 30% of the time was how often most TCR beta V segments were productive, according to an earlier analysis.

To note about this clone: Its antigen is currently unknown.

This sequence was found in a human donor in good health. The sample comprised PBMCs. V gene TRBV6-6 combines with J gene TRBJ1-1; maybe TRBD1 (5 bases). This CDR3 reads CASIDSRAFF. The CDR3 nucleotides read TGTGCCAGCATTGACAGTCGAGCTTTCTTT.